The rows below give T cell receptor beta chains drawn from one sample of a study of blood T cell repertoires in COVID-19. Profiled with immunoSEQ multiplex PCR; TCRdb holds only in-frame clones, not every one. This sample yields fewer than 600,000 clones, of which about 91% are seen a single time; around 0.95% belongs to the top ten. Specimen: peripheral blood. These receptor sequences come from a man aged 18 to 29 with COVID-19, enrolled during active disease. The CDR3 runs from the conserved cysteine through the conserved F or W. A D gene is named only where the DNA matches it firmly. Clone size appears in some rows only: once, few, many, or a class for an expanded clone.

D gene	clone size	V gene	J gene	CDR3 DNA	CDR3 protein
TRBD2	once	TRBV10-2	TRBJ2-2	TGCGCCAGCAGTTTTAGCGGGAGGGCCTGGCCCGGGGAGCTGTTTTTT	CASSFSGRAWPGELFF
NA	NA	TRBV7-9	TRBJ1-4	TGTGCCAGCAGCCGCGACAGCTATAATGAAAAACTGTTTTTT	CASSRDSYNEKLFF
NA	NA	TRBV13	TRBJ2-7	TGTGCCAGCAGCTTCGGGAGCACCTACGAGCAGTACTTC	CASSFGSTYEQYF
NA	NA	TRBV6-5	TRBJ2-7	TGTGCCAGCAACGTTTTTGGGGCTTCCTACGAGCAGTACTTC	CASNVFGASYEQYF
NA	NA	TRBV2	TRBJ1-2	TGTGCCAGCAGTTCGTCCCAGGGTATAATCTATGGCTACACCTTC	CASSSSQGIIYGYTF
TRBD1	NA	TRBV24-1	TRBJ2-1	TGTGCCACCAGTGACCCGAGACAGGGGTACTATGAGCAGTTCTTC	CATSDPRQGYYEQFF
TRBD1	NA	TRBV9	TRBJ2-7	TGTGCCAGCAGCCCCCGGACAGGGGACTACGAGCAGTACTTC	CASSPRTGDYEQYF
TRBD2	NA	TRBV18	TRBJ2-2	TGTGCCAGCTCACAACCGGCGCGGGGGGAGGAGCTGTTTTTT	CASSQPARGEELFF
TRBD2	NA	TRBV2	TRBJ2-3	TGTGCCAGCAGTGATAGTAGAGGACTAGCTGCAGATACGCAGTATTTT	CASSDSRGLAADTQYF
NA	NA	TRBV2	TRBJ2-5	TGTGCCAGCAGTAATGACCCCGGGGAAGAGACCCAGTACTTC	CASSNDPGEETQYF
TRBD1	few	TRBV6-5	TRBJ1-5	TGTGCCAGCAGCCTGACAGGGAATGTTCAGCCCCAGCATTTT	CASSLTGNVQPQHF
TRBD1	NA	TRBV12-3/TRBV12-4	TRBJ2-3	TGTGCCAGCAGCCGGACAGGGGGTACGCAGTATTTT	CASSRTGGTQYF
NA	NA	TRBV13	TRBJ2-3	TGTGCCAGCAGCTACGCCCTTTGGAGGTCAGAGGCAGATACGCAGTATTTT	CASSYALWRSEADTQYF
NA	NA	TRBV2	TRBJ2-1	TGTGCCAGCAGGAAAGACAGATACAATGAGCAGTTCTTC	CASRKDRYNEQFF
TRBD1	NA	TRBV30	TRBJ2-7	TGTGCCTGGAGTAACCGACAGGGGTTAACGACTCGGGAGCAGTACTTC	CAWSNRQGLTTREQYF
TRBD2	few	TRBV13	TRBJ2-3	TGTGCCAGCAGCTTAGTAGCGGGCCTGAATATTTCAGATACGCAGTATTTT	CASSLVAGLNISDTQYF
NA	NA	TRBV2	TRBJ1-2	TGTGCCAGCAGTGAAGAGGCAGGGGCTCATGGCTACACCTTC	CASSEEAGAHGYTF
NA	NA	TRBV6-8	TRBJ1-6	TGTGTCAACTCCACGAGCCGAGGTTGCTCCTATAATTCACCCCTCCACTTT	CVNSTSRGCSYNSPLHF
NA	NA	TRBV27	TRBJ2-5	TGTGCCAGCAGTTTACGTACAGATGGGGGGGAGACCCAGTACTTC	CASSLRTDGGETQYF
TRBD1	NA	TRBV6-5	TRBJ2-2	TGTGCCAGCAGTTACCGGACAGGGAGCACCGGGGAGCTGTTTTTT	CASSYRTGSTGELFF
TRBD1	NA	TRBV6-5	TRBJ2-7	TGTGCCAGCAGTTACGGGGGGACAGGGGGCTACGAGCAGTACTTC	CASSYGGTGGYEQYF
NA	once	TRBV5-6	TRBJ1-5	TGTGCCAGCAGCTGGCGGGGAGGGAATCAGCCCCAGCATTTT	CASSWRGGNQPQHF
TRBD2	NA	TRBV28	TRBJ2-4	TGTGCCACCCTGCGGGAGGGTTTAAACATTCAGTACTTC	CATLREGLNIQYF
NA	NA	TRBV2	TRBJ1-5	TGTGCCAGCAGCCCCCGACAGAGCAATCAGCCCCAGCATTTT	CASSPRQSNQPQHF
NA	NA	TRBV5-6	TRBJ2-7	TGTGCCAGCAGCCCCCGAGTGAGCTCCTACGAGCAGTACTTC	CASSPRVSSYEQYF
NA	once	TRBV4-1	TRBJ1-1	TGCGCCAGCAGCCAAGTGACACCTCGCAGCAAGGCTTTCTTT	CASSQVTPRSKAFF
NA	NA	TRBV27	TRBJ1-1	TGTGCCAGCAGCCAAACCGTAACAGTTCACACTGAAGCTTTCTTT	CASSQTVTVHTEAFF
TRBD2	NA	TRBV2	TRBJ2-1	TGTGCCAGCAGTACAACTAGCGGGAGAGTCAATGAGCAGTTCTTC	CASSTTSGRVNEQFF
NA	once	TRBV7-9	TRBJ2-3	TGTGCCAGCAGCTTACTTGGGGCAGGGAAGACAGATACGCAGTATTTT	CASSLLGAGKTDTQYF
NA	few	TRBV7-2	TRBJ1-4	TGTGCCAGCAGCTTAGGCCCCAGTTCAGGAAAACTGTTTTTT	CASSLGPSSGKLFF